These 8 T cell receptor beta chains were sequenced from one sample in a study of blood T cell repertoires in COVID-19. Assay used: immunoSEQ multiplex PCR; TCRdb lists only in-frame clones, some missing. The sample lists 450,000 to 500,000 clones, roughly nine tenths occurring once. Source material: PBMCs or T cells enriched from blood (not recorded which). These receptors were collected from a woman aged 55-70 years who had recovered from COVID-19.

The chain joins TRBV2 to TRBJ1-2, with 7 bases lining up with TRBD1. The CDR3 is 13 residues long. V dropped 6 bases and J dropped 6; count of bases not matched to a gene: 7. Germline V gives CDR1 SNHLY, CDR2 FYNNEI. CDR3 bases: TGTGCCAGCAGATCAACAGGGGCCGATGGCTACACCTTC. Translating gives CASRSTGADGYTF. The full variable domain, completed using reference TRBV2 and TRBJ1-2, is EPEVTQTPSHQVTQMGQEVILRCVPISNHLYFYWYRQILGQKVEFLVSFYNNEISEKSEIFDDQFSVERPDGSNFTLKIRSTKLEDSAMYFCASRSTGADGYTFGSGTRLTVV.

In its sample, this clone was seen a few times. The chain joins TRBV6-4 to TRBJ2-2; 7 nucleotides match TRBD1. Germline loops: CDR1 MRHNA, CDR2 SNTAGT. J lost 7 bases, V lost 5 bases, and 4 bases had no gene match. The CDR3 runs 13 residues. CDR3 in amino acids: CASSRDSRGELFF. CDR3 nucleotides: TGTGCCAGCAGTCGGGACAGTCGCGGGGAGCTGTTTTTT.

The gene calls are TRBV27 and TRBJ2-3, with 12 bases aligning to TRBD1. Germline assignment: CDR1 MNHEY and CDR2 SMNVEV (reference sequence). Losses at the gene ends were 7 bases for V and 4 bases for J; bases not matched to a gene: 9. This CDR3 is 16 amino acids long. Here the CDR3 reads CASTIKGTGGADTQYF. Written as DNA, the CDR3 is TGTGCCAGCACCATTAAGGGGACAGGGGGCGCAGATACGCAGTATTTT.

DNA of the CDR3: TGCGCCAGCAGACCCGGACAGGTGGCGCGCGGCTACACCTTC. It encodes CASRPGQVARGYTF. V gene TRBV5-1 combines with J gene TRBJ1-2; 7 nucleotides align to TRBD1. CDR1 and CDR2 from the germline V gene are SGHRS and YFSETQ. CDR3 size: 14 residues. Trimming took 5 bases from V and 8 from J; bases not matched to a gene: 12.

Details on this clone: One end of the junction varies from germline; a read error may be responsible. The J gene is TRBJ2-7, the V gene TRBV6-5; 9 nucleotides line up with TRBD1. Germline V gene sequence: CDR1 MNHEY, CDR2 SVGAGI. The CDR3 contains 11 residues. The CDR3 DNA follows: TGTGCCAGCAGTAACCGGGACAGGGTGTATTTC. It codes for CASSNRDRVYF.

Written as DNA, the CDR3 is TGCGCCAGCAGCCAAGATATGGGGGGAGGGAAGGGCAACAATGAGCAGTTCTTC. This gives the protein CASSQDMGGGKGNNEQFF. This sequence joins TRBV4-1 and TRBJ2-1, with 7 bases that match TRBD2. The length of the CDR3 is 18 residues. Germline V lookup: CDR1 MGHRA, CDR2 YSYEKL. J lost 5 bases, V lost 0 bases, and 13 bases had no gene match.

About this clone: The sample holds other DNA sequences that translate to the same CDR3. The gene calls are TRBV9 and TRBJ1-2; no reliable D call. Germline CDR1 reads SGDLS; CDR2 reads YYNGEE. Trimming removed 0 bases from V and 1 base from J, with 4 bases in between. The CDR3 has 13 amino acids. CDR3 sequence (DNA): TGTGCCAGCAGCGTAGGCGGTAACTATGGCTACACCTTC. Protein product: CASSVGGNYGYTF.

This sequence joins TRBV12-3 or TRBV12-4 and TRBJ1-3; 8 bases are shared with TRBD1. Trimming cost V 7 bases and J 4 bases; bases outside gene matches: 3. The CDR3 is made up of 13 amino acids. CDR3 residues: CASKTGGGNTIYF. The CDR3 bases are TGTGCCAGCAAAACAGGGGGAGGAAACACCATATATTTT.